This entry lists 4 T cell receptor beta chains sequenced from one sample in a study of T-cell reconstitution after alpha-beta-depleted transplantation in children. Preparation of the TCRbeta library was carried out with unique molecular identifiers. TCRdb ran MiXCR on the PCR reads and lists one entry per CDR3 protein. The table lists 440,000 or so distinct CDR3 sequences, over 40% of them singletons. Sample: PBMCs, taken before TCRalphabeta/CD19-depleted stem cell transplant. The receptors originated from a girl aged 2 to 9 with aplastic anemia, due to receive a stem cell transplant.

This clonotype was counted at least ten times. This chain links TRBV10-1 with TRBJ1-5; D is undetermined. This CDR3 has 12 residues. Per the germline V gene, CDR1 is WNHNN and CDR2 is SYGVQD (reference sequence). The V and J ends lost 10 bases and 6 bases respectively, with 13 bases between them. CDR3 sequence: CAILPEGQPQHF. The CDR3 nucleotides are TGCGCCATCCTGCCGGAGGGTCAGCCCCAGCATTTT.

The chain recombines TRBV15 with TRBJ2-7; 7 nucleotides align to TRBD2. The V segment lost 1 base and the J segment 4 bases; nucleotides outside the gene matches: 4. The CDR3 covers 14 residues. CDR1 and CDR2 (germline): LNHNV, YYDKDF (reference sequence). CDR3 coding DNA: TGTGCCACCAGCAGAGGCGGGGGAGGTTACGAGCAGTACTTC. Translated: CATSRGGGGYEQYF.

The chain links TRBV13 to TRBJ2-1; TRBD1 matches 10 bases. After removal of 0 bases from V and 3 bases from J, the junction contained 2 bases not matched to a gene. The germline V gene encodes CDR1 PRHDT and CDR2 FYEKMQ (reference sequence). The CDR3 length is 16 residues. The CDR3 DNA reads TGTGCCAGCAGCTTAGGGACAGGGGGCATCTACAATGAGCAGTTCTTC. This encodes CASSLGTGGIYNEQFF.

The chain links TRBV9 to TRBJ2-5; D not resolved. The V end was cut by 0 bases, the J end by 3 bases, with 6 bases between. CDR3 size: 13 residues. Germline V gene lookup returns CDR1 SGDLS and CDR2 YYNGEE. CDR3 nucleotides: TGTGCCAGCAGCGTAGTGGGGAAAGAGACCCAGTACTTC. This translates into CASSVVGKETQYF.